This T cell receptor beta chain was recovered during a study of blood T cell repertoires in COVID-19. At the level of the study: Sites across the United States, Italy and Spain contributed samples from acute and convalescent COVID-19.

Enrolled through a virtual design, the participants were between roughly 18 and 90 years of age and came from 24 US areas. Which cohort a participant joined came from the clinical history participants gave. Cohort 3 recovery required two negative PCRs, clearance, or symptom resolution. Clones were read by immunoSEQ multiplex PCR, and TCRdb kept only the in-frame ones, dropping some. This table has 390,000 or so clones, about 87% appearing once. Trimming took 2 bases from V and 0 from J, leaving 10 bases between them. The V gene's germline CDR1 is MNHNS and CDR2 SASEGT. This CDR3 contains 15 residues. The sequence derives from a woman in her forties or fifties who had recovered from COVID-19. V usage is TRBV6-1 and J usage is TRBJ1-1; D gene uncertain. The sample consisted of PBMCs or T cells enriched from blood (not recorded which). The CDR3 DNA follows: TGTGCCAGCAGTGAACTCGAGTCCATGAACACTGAAGCTTTCTTT. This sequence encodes CASSELESMNTEAFF.